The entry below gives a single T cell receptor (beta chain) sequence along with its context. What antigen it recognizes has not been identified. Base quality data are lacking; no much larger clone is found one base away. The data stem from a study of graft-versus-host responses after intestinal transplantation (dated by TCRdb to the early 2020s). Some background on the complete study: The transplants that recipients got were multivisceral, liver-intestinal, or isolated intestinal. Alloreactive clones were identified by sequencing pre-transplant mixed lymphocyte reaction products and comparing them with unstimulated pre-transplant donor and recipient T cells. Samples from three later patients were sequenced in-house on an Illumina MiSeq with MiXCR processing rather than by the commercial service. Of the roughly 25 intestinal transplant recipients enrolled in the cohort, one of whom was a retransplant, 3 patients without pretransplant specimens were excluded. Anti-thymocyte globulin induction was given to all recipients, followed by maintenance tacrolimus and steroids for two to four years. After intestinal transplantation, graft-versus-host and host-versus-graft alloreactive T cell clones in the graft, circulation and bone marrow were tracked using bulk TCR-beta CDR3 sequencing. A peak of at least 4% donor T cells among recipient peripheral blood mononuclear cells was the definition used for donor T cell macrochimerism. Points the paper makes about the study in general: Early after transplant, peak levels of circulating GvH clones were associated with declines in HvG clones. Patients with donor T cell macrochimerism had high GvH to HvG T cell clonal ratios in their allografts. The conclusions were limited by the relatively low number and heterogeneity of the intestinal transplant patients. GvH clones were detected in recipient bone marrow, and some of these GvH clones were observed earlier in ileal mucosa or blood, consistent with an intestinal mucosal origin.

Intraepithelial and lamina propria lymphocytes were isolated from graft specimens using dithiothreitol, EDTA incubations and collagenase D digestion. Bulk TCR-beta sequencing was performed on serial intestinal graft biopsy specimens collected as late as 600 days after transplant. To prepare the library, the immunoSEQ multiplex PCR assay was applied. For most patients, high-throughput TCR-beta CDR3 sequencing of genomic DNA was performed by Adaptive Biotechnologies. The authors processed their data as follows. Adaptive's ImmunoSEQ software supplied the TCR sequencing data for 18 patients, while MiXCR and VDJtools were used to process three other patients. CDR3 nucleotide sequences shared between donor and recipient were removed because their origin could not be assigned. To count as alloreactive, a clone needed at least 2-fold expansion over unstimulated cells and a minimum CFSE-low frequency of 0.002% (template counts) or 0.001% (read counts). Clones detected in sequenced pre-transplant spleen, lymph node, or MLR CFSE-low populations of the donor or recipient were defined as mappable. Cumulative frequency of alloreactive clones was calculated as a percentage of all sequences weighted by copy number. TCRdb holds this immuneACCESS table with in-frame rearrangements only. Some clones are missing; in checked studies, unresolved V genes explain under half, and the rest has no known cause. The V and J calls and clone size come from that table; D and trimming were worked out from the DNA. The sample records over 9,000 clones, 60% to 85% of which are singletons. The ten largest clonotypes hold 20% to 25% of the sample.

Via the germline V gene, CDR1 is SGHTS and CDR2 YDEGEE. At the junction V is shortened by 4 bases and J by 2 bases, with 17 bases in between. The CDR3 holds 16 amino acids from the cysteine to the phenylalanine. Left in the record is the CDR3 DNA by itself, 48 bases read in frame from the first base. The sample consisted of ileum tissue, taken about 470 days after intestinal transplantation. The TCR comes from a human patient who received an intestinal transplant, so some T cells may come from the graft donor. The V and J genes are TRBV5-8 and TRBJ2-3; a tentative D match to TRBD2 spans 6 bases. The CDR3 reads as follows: CASSPGTPSHTDTQYF. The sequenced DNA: TGTGCCAGCAGCCCCGGGACTCCGTCCCACACAGATACGCAGTATTTT.